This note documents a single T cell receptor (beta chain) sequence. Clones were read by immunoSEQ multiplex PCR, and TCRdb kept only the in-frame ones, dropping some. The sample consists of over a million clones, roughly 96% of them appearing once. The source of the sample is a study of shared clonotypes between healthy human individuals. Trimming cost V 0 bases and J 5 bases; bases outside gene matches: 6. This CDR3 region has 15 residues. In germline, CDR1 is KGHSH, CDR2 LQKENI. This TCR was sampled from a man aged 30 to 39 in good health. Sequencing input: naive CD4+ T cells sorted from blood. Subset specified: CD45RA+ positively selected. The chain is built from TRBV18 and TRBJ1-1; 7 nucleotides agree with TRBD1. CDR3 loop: CASSPPTGVGTEAFF. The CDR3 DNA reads TGTGCCAGCTCACCACCTACAGGGGTAGGGACTGAAGCTTTCTTT.